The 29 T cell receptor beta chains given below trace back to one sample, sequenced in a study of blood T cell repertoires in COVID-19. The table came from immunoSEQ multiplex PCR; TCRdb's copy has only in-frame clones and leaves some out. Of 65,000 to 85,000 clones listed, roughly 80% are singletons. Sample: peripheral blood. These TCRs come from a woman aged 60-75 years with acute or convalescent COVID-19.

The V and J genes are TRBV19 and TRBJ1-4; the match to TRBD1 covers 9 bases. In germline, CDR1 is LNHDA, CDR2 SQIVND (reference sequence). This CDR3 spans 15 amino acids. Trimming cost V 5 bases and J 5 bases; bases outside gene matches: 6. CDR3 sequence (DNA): TGTGCCAGTAGTTCCGGGACAGGGTGGAATGAAAAACTGTTTTTT. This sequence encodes CASSSGTGWNEKLFF.

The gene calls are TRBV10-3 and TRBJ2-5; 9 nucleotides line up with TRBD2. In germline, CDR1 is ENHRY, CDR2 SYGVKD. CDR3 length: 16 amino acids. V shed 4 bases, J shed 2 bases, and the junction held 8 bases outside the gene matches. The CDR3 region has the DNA TGTGCCATCAGTGGGGGGGAGCGGGGGGTACAAGAGACCCAGTACTTC. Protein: CAISGGERGVQETQYF.

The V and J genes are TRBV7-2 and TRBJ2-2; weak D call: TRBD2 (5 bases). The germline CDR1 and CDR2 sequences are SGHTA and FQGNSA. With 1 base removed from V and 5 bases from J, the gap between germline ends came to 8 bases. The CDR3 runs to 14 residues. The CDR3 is CASSLGGLTGELFF. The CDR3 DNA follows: TGTGCCAGCAGCTTAGGAGGACTTACCGGGGAGCTGTTTTTT. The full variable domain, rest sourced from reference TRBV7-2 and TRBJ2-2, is GAGVSQSPSNKVTEKGKDVELRCDPISGHTALYWYRQSLGQGLEFLIYFQGNSAPDKSGLPSDRFSAERTGGSVSTLTIQRTQQEDSAVYLCASSLGGLTGELFFGEGSRLTVL.

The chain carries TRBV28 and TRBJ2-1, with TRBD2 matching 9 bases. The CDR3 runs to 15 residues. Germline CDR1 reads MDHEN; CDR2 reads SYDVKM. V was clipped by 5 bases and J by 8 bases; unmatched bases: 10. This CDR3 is CASSTQGLATDEQFF. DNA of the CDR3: TGTGCCAGCAGTACGCAGGGACTAGCTACCGATGAGCAGTTCTTC. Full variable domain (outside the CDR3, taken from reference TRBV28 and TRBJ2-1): DVKVTQSSRYLVKRTGEKVFLECVQDMDHENMFWYRQDPGLGLRLIYFSYDVKMKEKGDIPEGYSVSREKKERFSLILESASTNQTSMYLCASSTQGLATDEQFFGPGTRLTVL.

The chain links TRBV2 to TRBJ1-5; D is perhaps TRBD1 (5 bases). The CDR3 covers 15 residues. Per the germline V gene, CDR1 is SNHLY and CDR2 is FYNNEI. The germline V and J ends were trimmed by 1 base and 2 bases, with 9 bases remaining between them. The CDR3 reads CASSEGRVGNQPQHF. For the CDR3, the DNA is TGTGCCAGCAGTGAAGGCAGGGTGGGCAATCAGCCCCAGCATTTT.

The CDR3 region has the DNA TGTGCCATCAGTGGTGGGGCTTTTGGTGGAGCGAACACTGAAGCTTTCTTT. Its protein is CAISGGAFGGANTEAFF. The chain recombines TRBV10-3 with TRBJ1-1, with TRBD1 as a possible D gene (5 bases). V lost 4 bases and J lost 1, with 19 bases in between. This CDR3 spans 17 amino acids. Germline lookup yields CDR1 ENHRY and CDR2 SYGVKD.

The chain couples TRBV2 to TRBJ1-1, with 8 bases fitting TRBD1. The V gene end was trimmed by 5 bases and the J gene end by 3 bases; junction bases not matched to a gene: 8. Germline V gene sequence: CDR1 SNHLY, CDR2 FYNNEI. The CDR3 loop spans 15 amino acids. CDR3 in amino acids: CASSTGQGRDTEAFF. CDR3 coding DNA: TGTGCCAGCAGTACCGGACAGGGAAGGGACACTGAAGCTTTCTTT.

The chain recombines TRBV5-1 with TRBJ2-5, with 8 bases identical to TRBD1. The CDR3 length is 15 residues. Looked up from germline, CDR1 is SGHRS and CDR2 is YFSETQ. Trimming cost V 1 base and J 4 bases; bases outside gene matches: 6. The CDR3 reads CASSLRQGARETQYF. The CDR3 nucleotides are TGCGCCAGCAGCTTGCGCCAGGGGGCCAGAGAGACCCAGTACTTC.

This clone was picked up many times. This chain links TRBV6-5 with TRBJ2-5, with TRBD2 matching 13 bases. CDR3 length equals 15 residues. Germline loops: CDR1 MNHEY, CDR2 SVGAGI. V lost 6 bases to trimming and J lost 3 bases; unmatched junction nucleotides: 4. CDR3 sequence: CASSLGLAGEETQYF. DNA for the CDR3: TGTGCCAGCAGCCTTGGACTAGCGGGGGAAGAGACCCAGTACTTC.

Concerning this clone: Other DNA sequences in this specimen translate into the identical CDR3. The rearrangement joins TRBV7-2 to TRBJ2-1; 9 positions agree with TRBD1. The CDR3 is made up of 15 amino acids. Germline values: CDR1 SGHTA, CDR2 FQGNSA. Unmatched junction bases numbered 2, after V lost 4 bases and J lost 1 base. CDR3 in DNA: TGTGCCAGCAGCTGGGGACAGGGATCCTACAATGAGCAGTTCTTC. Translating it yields CASSWGQGSYNEQFF.

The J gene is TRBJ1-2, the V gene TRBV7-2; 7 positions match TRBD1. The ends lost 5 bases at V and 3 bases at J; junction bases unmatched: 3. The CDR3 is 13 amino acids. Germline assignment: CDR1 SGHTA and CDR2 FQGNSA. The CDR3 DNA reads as TGTGCCAGCAGCCAAGGGACAGACTATGGCTACACCTTC. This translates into CASSQGTDYGYTF. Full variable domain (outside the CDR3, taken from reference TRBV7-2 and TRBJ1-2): GAGVSQSPSNKVTEKGKDVELRCDPISGHTALYWYRQSLGQGLEFLIYFQGNSAPDKSGLPSDRFSAERTGGSVSTLTIQRTQQEDSAVYLCASSQGTDYGYTFGSGTRLTVV.

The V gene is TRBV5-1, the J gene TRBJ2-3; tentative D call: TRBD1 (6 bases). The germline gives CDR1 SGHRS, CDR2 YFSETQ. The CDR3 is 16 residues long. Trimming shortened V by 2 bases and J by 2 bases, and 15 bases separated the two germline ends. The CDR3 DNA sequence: TGCGCCAGCAGCTTAAGGTTGTCAGGGGCCACAGATACGCAGTATTTT. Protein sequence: CASSLRLSGATDTQYF.

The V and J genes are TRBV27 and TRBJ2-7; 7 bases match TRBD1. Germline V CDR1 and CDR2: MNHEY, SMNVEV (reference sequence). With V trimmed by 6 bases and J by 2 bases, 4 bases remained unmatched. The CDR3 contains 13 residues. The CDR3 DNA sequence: TGTGCCAGCAGAAGGACAGGCCCCTACGAGCAGTACTTC. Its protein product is CASRRTGPYEQYF.

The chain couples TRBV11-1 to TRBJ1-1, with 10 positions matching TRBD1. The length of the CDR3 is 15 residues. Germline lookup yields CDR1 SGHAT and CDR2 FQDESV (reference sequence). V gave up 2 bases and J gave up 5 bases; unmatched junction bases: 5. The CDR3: CASSLSGTGETEAFF. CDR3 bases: TGTGCCAGCAGCTTATCTGGGACAGGGGAGACTGAAGCTTTCTTT.

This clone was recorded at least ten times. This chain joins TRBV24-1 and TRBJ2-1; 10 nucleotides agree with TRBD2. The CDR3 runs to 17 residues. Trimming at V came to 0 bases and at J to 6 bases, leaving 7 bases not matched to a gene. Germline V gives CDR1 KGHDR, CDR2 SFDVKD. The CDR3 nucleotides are TGTGCCACCAGTGATTTGCAAGAAGCGGGGGGGTTCAATGAGCAGTTCTTC. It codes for CATSDLQEAGGFNEQFF.

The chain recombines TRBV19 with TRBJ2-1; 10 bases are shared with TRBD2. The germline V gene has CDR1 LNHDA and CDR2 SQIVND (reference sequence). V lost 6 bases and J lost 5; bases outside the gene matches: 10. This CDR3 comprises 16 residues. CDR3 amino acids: CASSYSGTSVNNEQFF. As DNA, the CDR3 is TGTGCCAGTAGCTACTCCGGGACTAGCGTGAACAATGAGCAGTTCTTC.

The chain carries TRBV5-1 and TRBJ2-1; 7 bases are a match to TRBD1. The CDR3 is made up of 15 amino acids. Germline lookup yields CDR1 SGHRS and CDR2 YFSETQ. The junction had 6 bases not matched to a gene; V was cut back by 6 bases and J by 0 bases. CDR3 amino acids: CASMSGDSSYNEQFF. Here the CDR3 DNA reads TGCGCCAGCATGAGTGGGGACAGCTCCTACAATGAGCAGTTCTTC.

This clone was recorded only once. CDR3 region: CASRESTGDGYTF. The DNA for the CDR3 is TGTGCCAGCAGGGAATCGACAGGCGATGGCTACACCTTC. This chain uses TRBV28 with TRBJ1-2, with a weak D call TRBD1 (6 bases). Trimming stripped 6 bases from V and 6 bases from J, with 14 bases between. The CDR3 is made up of 13 amino acids. Germline lookup yields CDR1 MDHEN and CDR2 SYDVKM.

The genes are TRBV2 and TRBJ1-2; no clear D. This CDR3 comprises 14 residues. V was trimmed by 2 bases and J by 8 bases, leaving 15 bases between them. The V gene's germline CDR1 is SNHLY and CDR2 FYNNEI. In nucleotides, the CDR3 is TGTGCCAGCAGTGAACTTGGAGTCCGGAGAGGCTACACCTTC. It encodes CASSELGVRRGYTF.

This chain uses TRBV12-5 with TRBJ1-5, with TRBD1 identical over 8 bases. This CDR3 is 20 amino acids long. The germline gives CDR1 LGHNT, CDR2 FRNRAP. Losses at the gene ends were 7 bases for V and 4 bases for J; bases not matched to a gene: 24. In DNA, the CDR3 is TGTGCTAGTGTTATTGTTCGGGGCACGGGGCGACAGGGGACGAATCAGCCCCAGCATTTT. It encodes CASVIVRGTGRQGTNQPQHF.

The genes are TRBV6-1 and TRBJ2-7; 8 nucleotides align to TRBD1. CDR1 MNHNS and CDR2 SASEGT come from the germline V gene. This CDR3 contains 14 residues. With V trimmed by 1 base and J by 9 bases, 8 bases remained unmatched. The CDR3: CASSEGQGISAQYF. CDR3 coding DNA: TGTGCCAGCAGTGAAGGACAGGGGATATCGGCGCAGTACTTC.

The CDR3 spells CASRSQGGSSNQPQHF. In DNA, the CDR3 is TGTGCCAGCAGATCCCAGGGGGGAAGTAGCAATCAGCCCCAGCATTTT. This chain connects TRBV2 to TRBJ1-5; 7 positions agree with TRBD1. The V and J ends lost 6 bases and 0 bases, in that order; junction bases with no gene match: 8. This CDR3 region has 16 residues. Germline CDR1 and CDR2: SNHLY and FYNNEI.

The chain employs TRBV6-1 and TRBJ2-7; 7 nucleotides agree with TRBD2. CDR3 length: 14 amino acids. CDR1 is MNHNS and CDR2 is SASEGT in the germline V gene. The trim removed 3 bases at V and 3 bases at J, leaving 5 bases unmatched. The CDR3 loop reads CASSDTGGSYEQYF. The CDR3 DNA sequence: TGTGCCAGCAGTGATACCGGGGGGAGCTACGAGCAGTACTTC.

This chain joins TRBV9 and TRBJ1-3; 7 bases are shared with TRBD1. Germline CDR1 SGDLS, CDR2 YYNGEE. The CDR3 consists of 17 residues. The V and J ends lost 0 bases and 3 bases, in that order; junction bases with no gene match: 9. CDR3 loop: CASSVVDTGEGGNTIYF. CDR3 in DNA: TGTGCCAGCAGCGTAGTCGACACAGGGGAAGGTGGAAACACCATATATTTT.

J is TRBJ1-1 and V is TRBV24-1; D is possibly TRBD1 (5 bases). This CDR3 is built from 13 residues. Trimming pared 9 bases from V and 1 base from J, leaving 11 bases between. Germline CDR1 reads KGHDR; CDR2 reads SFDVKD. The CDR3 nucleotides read TGTGCCACCGCAAGGGGTCCGAACACTGAAGCTTTCTTT. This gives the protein CATARGPNTEAFF.

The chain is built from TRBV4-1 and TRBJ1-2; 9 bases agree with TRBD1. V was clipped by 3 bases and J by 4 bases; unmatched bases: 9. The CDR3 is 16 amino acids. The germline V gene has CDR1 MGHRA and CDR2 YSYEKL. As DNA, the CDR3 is TGCGCCAGCAGCCAGGGTCGAGGACAGGGGACCTATGGCTACACCTTC. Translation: CASSQGRGQGTYGYTF.

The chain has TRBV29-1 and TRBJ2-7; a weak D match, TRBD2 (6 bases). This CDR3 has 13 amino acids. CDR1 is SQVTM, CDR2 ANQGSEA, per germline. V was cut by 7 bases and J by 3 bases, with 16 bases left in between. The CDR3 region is CSATSSGGYEQYF. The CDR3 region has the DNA TGCAGCGCCACATCTTCCGGGGGCTACGAGCAGTACTTC.

The chain's CDR3 is CASSRGQGNQPQHF. The CDR3 DNA follows: TGTGCCAGCTCACGCGGACAGGGTAATCAGCCCCAGCATTTT. This chain uses TRBV18 with TRBJ1-5, with 8 bases lining up with TRBD1. This CDR3 comprises 14 residues. V lost 4 bases to trimming and J lost 4 bases; unmatched junction nucleotides: 3. Germline CDR1 is KGHSH and CDR2 is LQKENI.

In DNA, the CDR3 is TGTGCCAGCAGTGAAGCGCTTCAGGGGAAAGGCTACGAGCAGTACTTC. Its translation is CASSEALQGKGYEQYF. This rearrangement joins TRBV2 to TRBJ2-7; D might be TRBD1 (6 bases). Germline V gene sequence: CDR1 SNHLY, CDR2 FYNNEI. The CDR3 loop spans 16 amino acids. Trimming stripped 0 bases from V and 3 bases from J, with 15 bases between.